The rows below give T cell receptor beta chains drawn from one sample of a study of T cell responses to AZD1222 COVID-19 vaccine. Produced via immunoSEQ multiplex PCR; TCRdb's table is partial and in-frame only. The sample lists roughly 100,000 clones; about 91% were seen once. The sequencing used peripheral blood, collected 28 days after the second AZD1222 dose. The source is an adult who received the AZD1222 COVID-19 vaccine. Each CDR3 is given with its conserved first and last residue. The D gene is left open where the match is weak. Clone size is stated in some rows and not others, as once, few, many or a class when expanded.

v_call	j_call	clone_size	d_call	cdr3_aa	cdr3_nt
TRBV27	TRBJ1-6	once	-	CASSLTGGRVTSPLHF	TGTGCCAGCAGTTTGACCGGGGGGCGAGTTACTTCACCCCTCCACTTT
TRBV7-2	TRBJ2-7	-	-	CASSPYTGPGPAEQYF	TGTGCCAGCAGCCCGTATACGGGGCCTGGGCCTGCCGAGCAGTACTTC
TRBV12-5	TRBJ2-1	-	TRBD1	CASGRGQGSYNEQFF	TGTGCTAGTGGCCGGGGACAGGGGTCCTACAATGAGCAGTTCTTC
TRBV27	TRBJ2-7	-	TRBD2	CASSLSVAGGTYEQYF	TGTGCCAGCAGTTTATCGGTAGCGGGAGGGACCTACGAGCAGTACTTC
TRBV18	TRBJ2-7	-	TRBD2	CASSPSGGSSYEQYF	TGTGCCAGCTCACCATCGGGGGGGAGCTCCTACGAGCAGTACTTC
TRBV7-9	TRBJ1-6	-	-	CASSLGAGFYNSPLHF	TGTGCCAGCAGCCTCGGGGCAGGGTTTTATAATTCACCCCTCCACTTT
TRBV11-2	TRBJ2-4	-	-	CASSLGGAGIQYF	TGTGCCAGCAGCTTAGGGGGGGCTGGCATTCAGTACTTC
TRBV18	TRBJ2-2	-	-	CASSATNTGELFF	TGTGCCAGCTCAGCCACCAACACCGGGGAGCTGTTTTTT
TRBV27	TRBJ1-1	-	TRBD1	CASSRGAEAFF	TGTGCCAGCAGCAGGGGGGCTGAAGCTTTCTTT
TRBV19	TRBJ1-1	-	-	CASSPTGSIDTEAFF	TGTGCCAGTAGTCCGACAGGTAGTATTGACACTGAAGCTTTCTTT
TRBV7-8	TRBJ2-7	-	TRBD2	CASSLTGGTLYEQYF	TGTGCCAGCAGCTTAACGGGGGGTACCCTCTACGAGCAGTACTTC
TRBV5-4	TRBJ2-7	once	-	CASSLAASQYEQYF	TGTGCCAGCAGCTTGGCGGCCTCCCAGTACGAGCAGTACTTC
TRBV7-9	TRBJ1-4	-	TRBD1	CASSWTGLNEKLFF	TGTGCCAGCAGCTGGACAGGCCTAAATGAAAAACTGTTTTTT
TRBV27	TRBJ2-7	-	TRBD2	CASMTSGRASSYEQYF	TGTGCCAGCATGACTAGCGGGAGGGCGAGCTCCTACGAGCAGTACTTC
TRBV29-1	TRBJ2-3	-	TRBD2	CSVEDPREGTDTQYF	TGCAGCGTTGAAGATCCCCGGGAGGGCACAGATACGCAGTATTTT
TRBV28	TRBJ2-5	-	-	CASSSVTVRETQYF	TGTGCCAGCAGTTCGGTGACGGTACGGGAGACCCAGTACTTC
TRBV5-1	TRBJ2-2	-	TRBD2	CASTRLAGGGELFF	TGCGCCAGTACCCGACTAGCGGGAGGCGGGGAGCTGTTTTTT
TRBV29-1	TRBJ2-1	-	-	CSVPKTFSSYNEQFF	TGCAGCGTTCCTAAGACCTTTAGCTCCTACAATGAGCAGTTCTTC
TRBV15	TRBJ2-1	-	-	CATSRRATGSSGNEQFF	TGTGCCACCAGCAGACGCGCCACCGGGTCTAGTGGCAATGAGCAGTTCTTC
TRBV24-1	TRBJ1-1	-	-	CATSDPAIQRTVGFF	TGTGCCACCAGTGATCCAGCCATTCAAAGGACAGTCGGTTTCTTT
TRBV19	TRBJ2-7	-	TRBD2	CASSKEGLAGEYEQYF	TGTGCCAGTAGTAAAGAGGGACTAGCGGGAGAGTACGAGCAGTACTTC
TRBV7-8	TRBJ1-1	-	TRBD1	CASSLEGGTGTEAFF	TGTGCCAGCAGCTTAGAGGGAGGGACAGGCACTGAAGCTTTCTTT
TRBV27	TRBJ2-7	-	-	CASRTRDARRPYEQYF	TGTGCCAGCAGAACCCGGGACGCTCGGCGGCCCTACGAGCAGTACTTC
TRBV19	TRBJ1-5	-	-	CASSIDPRGRGNQPQHF	TGTGCCAGTAGTATAGATCCCAGGGGAAGGGGCAATCAGCCCCAGCATTTT
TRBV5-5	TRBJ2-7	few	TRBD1	CASSLQGGPHEQYF	TGTGCCAGCAGCTTACAAGGGGGCCCCCACGAGCAGTACTTC
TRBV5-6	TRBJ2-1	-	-	CASSLSPLSEQFF	TGTGCCAGCAGCTTGTCTCCCCTTAGTGAGCAGTTCTTC
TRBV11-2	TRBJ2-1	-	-	CASSVATLTSRKFF	TGTGCCAGCAGCGTCGCAACCCTTACTAGTAGGAAGTTCTTC
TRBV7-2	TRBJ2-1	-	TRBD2	CASRPGLAGAGQQFF	TGTGCCAGCAGGCCCGGACTAGCGGGAGCGGGGCAGCAGTTCTTC
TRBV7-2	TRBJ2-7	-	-	CASSSRSAPGHEQYF	TGTGCCAGCAGCTCCCGGTCGGCCCCGGGCCACGAGCAGTACTTC
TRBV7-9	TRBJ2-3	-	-	CASSWGSGDTQYF	TGTGCCAGCAGCTGGGGTAGCGGTGATACGCAGTATTTT
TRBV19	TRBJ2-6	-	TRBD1	CASSIDYLDRVFASGANVLTF	TGTGCCAGTAGTATAGATTACTTGGACAGGGTTTTCGCATCTGGGGCCAACGTCCTGACTTTC
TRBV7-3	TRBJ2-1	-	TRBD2	CASSPKGLAGGVEQFF	TGTGCCAGCAGCCCCAAAGGACTAGCGGGAGGGGTTGAGCAGTTCTTC
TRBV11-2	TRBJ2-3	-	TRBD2	CASSFDPRRGSGSMTQYF	TGTGCCAGCAGCTTCGACCCAAGGAGGGGTAGCGGGAGTATGACGCAGTATTTT
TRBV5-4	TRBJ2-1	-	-	CASGSRTLRNEQFF	TGTGCCAGCGGGTCAAGGACCCTCAGGAATGAGCAGTTCTTC
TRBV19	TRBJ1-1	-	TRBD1	CASQDRLNTEAFF	TGTGCCAGTCAGGACAGGTTGAACACTGAAGCTTTCTTT
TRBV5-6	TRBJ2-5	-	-	CASSLRATQETQYF	TGTGCCAGCAGCTTGCGAGCGACACAAGAGACCCAGTACTTC
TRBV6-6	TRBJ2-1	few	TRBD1	CASSGRDRGFNEQFF	TGTGCCAGCAGTGGCCGGGACAGGGGATTCAATGAGCAGTTCTTC
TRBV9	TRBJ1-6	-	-	CASRGARNSPLHF	TGTGCCAGCAGGGGGGCGCGTAATTCACCCCTCCACTTT
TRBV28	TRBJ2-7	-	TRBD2	CASSSGLAGGPSIYEQYF	TGTGCCAGCAGTTCGGGACTAGCGGGAGGGCCGTCGATCTACGAGCAGTACTTC
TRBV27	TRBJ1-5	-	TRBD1	CASSLLQGSNQPQHF	TGTGCCAGCAGTTTGCTACAGGGGAGCAATCAGCCCCAGCATTTT